This TCR beta chain was observed in a study of blood T cells in healthy people across ages (dated by TCRdb to the mid-2010s). For context, the study as a whole: In model experiments, template switching captured about one uniquely barcoded TCR beta cDNA molecule for every two T cells. Age-related changes in TCR beta repertoire diversity were measured in the study by deep sequencing normalized with unique cDNA molecular identifiers. Donors were grouped into four age groups: young (average approximately 16 years), middle-aged (around 39), aged (about 60) and long-lived (roughly 80). To avoid experimental bias, donors of different ages were distributed randomly across sequencing lanes. For two donors (one aged 18 to 30 and one aged 80 or older), the study analyzed two additional independent replicas of 1 million unique cDNA reads from the same blood draw. Here is what the overall study found, with its caveats: Estimates of total diversity based on one million sequenced T cells were regarded as lower bounds and as underestimates. The CMV infection status of donors was not known, potentially confounding age-related changes in expanded clonotypes. Observed TCR beta diversity per million T cells fell roughly linearly with age, and a significant reduction was already apparent by age about 38. Conclusive comparison of naive and antigen-experienced compartments was prevented by the profiling of bulk unsorted PBMCs. Observed TCR beta diversity correlated strongly with the percentage of naive T cells measured by flow cytometry. The long-lived group showed more naive CD4+ T cells, fewer expanded clones and increased TCR diversity than the aged group, suggesting age selection.

Note on this clonotype: The specificity of this receptor is unknown. No base qualities exist here, and no much larger clone lies one base off it.

CDR1 and CDR2, per the germline V gene (reference sequence), are PRHDT and FYEKMQ. From cysteine to phenylalanine, the CDR3 is 16 amino acids long. Only the CDR3 portion is preserved as DNA: 48 bases, with reading frame beginning at the first base. V lost 2 bases and J lost 1 base; the stretch between them is 12 bases long. The approximately 40 donors, aged roughly 6 to 95 years, were systemically healthy Caucasian individuals from Russia. About 9.8 milliliters of peripheral blood were drawn from each donor into EDTA-treated Vacutainer tubes. PBMCs were isolated by Ficoll-Paque density-gradient centrifugation, with at least 6 million obtained per sample. Trizol reagent was used to extract total RNA from the PBMCs, yielding at least 6 micrograms per sample. The percentages of naive CD45RAhigh/CD27high T cells were determined by flow cytometry on a PBMC aliquot from every donor. Libraries came from 5' RACE. Sequencing was carried out with an Illumina HiSeq 2500. The second PCR ran for roughly 6 to 11 cycles and used a J-beta primer mix along with a sample-barcoded 5' primer. A unique molecular identifier was introduced onto each TCR beta cDNA molecule by a template-switch 5' adaptor carrying 12 random nucleotides. Each sample yielded at least 3 million CDR3-containing paired-end reads. First-strand cDNA was synthesized from all RNA with the Mint cDNA synthesis kit, primed by a TRBC-specific oligonucleotide. Following uracil-DNA glycosylase treatment, all cDNA underwent a first 18-cycle PCR with the universal primers M1SS and BC2_uni_R. As for the authors' bioinformatics: Normalization of each sample was performed by random selection of 1 million high-quality reads, each carrying a distinct molecular identifier. Instead of being binned into consensus sequences, reads with shared molecular identifiers were discarded. MiTCR, with a Q25 quality threshold and the strictest error-elimination algorithm, was used for CDR3 identification, clonotype clustering and error correction. A nonparametric unseen species model with Euler transformation was used to estimate lower-bound total TCR beta diversity. Starting from the raw public reads, TCRdb applied fastp trimming at Q25, assembled clones with MiXCR and retained in-frame beta chains. Each CDR3 protein gets just one entry, which takes the most common genes and DNA from the rows behind it. These V and J calls rely on TCRdb rather than the paper's analysis. For this sample there are some 860,000 distinct CDR3 sequences; just over 55% appear just once. About a quarter of the sample rests with the top ten.

The sequence derives from a man aged 35 to 55 in good health. The sequenced sample consisted of blood. The chain is encoded by TRBV13 joined to TRBJ1-5; no D gene call is confident. The CDR3 is CASSLRVGSSNQPQHF. The DNA sequence follows: TGTGCCAGCAGCTTACGGGTAGGTTCGAGCAATCAGCCCCAGCATTTT.